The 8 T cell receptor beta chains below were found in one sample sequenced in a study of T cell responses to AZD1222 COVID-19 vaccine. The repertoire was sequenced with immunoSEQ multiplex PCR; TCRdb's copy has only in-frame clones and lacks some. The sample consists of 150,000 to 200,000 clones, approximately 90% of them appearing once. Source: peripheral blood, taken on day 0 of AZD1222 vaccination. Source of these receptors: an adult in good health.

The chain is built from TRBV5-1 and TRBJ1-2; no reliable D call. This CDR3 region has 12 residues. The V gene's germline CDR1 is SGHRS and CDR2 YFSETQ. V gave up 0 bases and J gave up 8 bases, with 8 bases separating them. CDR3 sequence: CASSLDTPGYTF. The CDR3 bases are TGCGCCAGCAGCTTGGACACCCCAGGCTACACCTTC. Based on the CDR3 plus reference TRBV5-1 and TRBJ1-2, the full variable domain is KAGVTQTPRYLIKTRGQQVTLSCSPISGHRSVSWYQQTPGQGLQFLFEYFSETQRNKGNFPGRFSGRQFSNSRSEMNVSTLELGDSALYLCASSLDTPGYTFGSGTRLTVV.

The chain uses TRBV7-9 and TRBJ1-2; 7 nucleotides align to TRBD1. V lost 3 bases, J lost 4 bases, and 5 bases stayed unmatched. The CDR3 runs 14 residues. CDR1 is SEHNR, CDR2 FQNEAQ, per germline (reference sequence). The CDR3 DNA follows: TGTGCCAGCAGCTTCGACAGGGACCTCTATGGCTACACCTTC. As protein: CASSFDRDLYGYTF.

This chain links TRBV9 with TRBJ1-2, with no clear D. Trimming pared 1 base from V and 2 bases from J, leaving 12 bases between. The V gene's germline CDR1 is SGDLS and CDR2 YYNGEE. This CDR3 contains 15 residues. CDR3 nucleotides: TGTGCCAGCAGCGTAACCGGCCGCCCGAACTATGGCTACACCTTC. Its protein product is CASSVTGRPNYGYTF. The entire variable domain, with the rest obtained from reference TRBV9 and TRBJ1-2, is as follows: DSGVTQTPKHLITATGQRVTLRCSPRSGDLSVYWYQQSLDQGLQFLIQYYNGEERAKGNILERFSAQQFPDLHSELNLSSLELGDSALYFCASSVTGRPNYGYTFGSGTRLTVV.

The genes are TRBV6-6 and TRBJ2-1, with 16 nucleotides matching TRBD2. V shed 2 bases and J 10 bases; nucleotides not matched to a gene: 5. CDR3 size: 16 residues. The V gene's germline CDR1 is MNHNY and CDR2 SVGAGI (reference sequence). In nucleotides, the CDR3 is TGTGCCAGCAGTTACGGGACTAGCGGGAGGGCACGAGAGCAGTTCTTC. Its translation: CASSYGTSGRAREQFF.

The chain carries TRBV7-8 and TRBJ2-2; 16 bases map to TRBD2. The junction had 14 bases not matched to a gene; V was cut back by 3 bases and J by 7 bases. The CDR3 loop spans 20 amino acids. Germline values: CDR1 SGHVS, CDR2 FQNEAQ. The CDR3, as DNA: TGTGCCAGCAGCTTCCCCCCCCCGGGACTAGCGGGAGGGCCGGACGGGGAGCTGTTTTTT. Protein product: CASSFPPPGLAGGPDGELFF.

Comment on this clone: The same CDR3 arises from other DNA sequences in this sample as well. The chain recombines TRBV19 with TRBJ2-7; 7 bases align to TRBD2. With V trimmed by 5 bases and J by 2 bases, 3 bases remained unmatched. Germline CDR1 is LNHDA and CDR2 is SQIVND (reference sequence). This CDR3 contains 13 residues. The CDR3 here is CASSPGGAYEQYF. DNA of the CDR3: TGTGCCAGTAGTCCGGGGGGAGCCTACGAGCAGTACTTC.

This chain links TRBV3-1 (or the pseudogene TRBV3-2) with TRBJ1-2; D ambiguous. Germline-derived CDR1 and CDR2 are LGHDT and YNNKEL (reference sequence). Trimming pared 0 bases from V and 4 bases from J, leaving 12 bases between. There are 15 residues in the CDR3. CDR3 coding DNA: TGTGCCAGCAGCCAAGATTCCGGGATCAGCTATGGCTACACCTTC. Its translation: CASSQDSGISYGYTF.

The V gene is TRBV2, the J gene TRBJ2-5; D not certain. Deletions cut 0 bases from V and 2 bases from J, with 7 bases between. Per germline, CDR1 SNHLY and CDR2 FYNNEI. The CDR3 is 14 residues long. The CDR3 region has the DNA TGTGCCAGCAGTGAAGCGAACAGTCAAGAGACCCAGTACTTC. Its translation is CASSEANSQETQYF. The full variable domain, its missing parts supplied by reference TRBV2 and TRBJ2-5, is EPEVTQTPSHQVTQMGQEVILRCVPISNHLYFYWYRQILGQKVEFLVSFYNNEISEKSEIFDDQFSVERPDGSNFTLKIRSTKLEDSAMYFCASSEANSQETQYFGPGTRLLVL.